Listed below are T cell receptor beta chains from one sample, sequenced in a study of blood T cell repertoires in COVID-19. Here immunoSEQ multiplex PCR was the method, and the copy in TCRdb shows in-frame clones only, minus some. The profile shows approximately 480,000 clones, 89% of them singletons. Sequencing input: peripheral blood. The source of these receptors is a man younger than 35 with COVID-19, enrolled during active disease. The CDR3 runs from the conserved cysteine through the conserved F or W. The order of the fields is clone size, J gene, D gene, V gene, CDR3 DNA, CDR3 protein. A D gene is named only where the DNA matches it firmly. Rows give clone size only sometimes, using once, few, many, or a class for an expanded clone.

once,TRBJ2-7,NA,TRBV25-1,TGTGCCAGCAGTGAGTCCGACACAGCCTACGAGCAGTACTTC,CASSESDTAYEQYF
NA,TRBJ1-2,TRBD1,TRBV4-1,TGCGCCAGCAGCCAATCTGGGACAGGGTCTGGTAAAGGCTACACCTTC,CASSQSGTGSGKGYTF
NA,TRBJ2-3,TRBD2,TRBV13,TGTGCCAGCAGCCTCCTCGGAGCGGGGGGGGTCGCAGATACGCAGTATTTT,CASSLLGAGGVADTQYF
NA,TRBJ2-3,NA,TRBV11-2,TGTGCCAGCAGCCCGCCGGGGAATCGGAATACGCAGTATTTT,CASSPPGNRNTQYF
NA,TRBJ1-5,NA,TRBV28,TGTGCCAGCTCCCGAAGGGGTGGAGTCCAGCCCCAGCATTTT,CASSRRGGVQPQHF
few,TRBJ2-2,TRBD2,TRBV5-6,TGTGCCAGCAGCTTGCCGGGACTAACGAACACCGGGGAGCTGTTTTTT,CASSLPGLTNTGELFF
NA,TRBJ2-5,NA,TRBV2,TGTGCCAGCCACGACACCCGAAGATGGACCCAGTACTTC,CASHDTRRWTQYF
once,TRBJ2-7,TRBD1,TRBV2,TGTGCCAGCAGTGCATTTGGGACAGGGTACGAGCAGTACTTC,CASSAFGTGYEQYF
NA,TRBJ2-1,NA,TRBV7-9,TGTGCCAGCAGCTTAGCCCAGCAGGGCCAAAATGAGCAGTTCTTC,CASSLAQQGQNEQFF
NA,TRBJ2-7,NA,TRBV20-1,TGCAGTGCTAGTCGAGGCGGGAAGGCCGCCCCCGAGCAGTACTTC,CSASRGGKAAPEQYF
NA,TRBJ1-5,TRBD1,TRBV18,TGTGCCAGCTCTCCAGGGGGGAGCAATCAGCCCCAGCATTTT,CASSPGGSNQPQHF
few,TRBJ2-5,TRBD1,TRBV7-9,TGTGCCAGCACCACCGGGACAGCGTACCAAGAGACCCAGTACTTC,CASTTGTAYQETQYF
NA,TRBJ1-5,NA,TRBV29-1,TGCAGCGTTTCGACGGGGGGCTATCAGCCCCAGCATTTT,CSVSTGGYQPQHF
NA,TRBJ1-5,NA,TRBV6-5,TGTGCCAGCACCCCGGGAGGGGTGCAGCCCCAGCATTTT,CASTPGGVQPQHF
NA,TRBJ2-7,TRBD1,TRBV10-3,TGTGCCATCAGTGAGAAAGGGACAGCTTCCTACGAGCAGTACTTC,CAISEKGTASYEQYF
once,TRBJ1-2,TRBD1,TRBV7-2,TGTGCCAGCAGCTTCCCTGGACAGGGCGGCTACACCTTC,CASSFPGQGGYTF
NA,TRBJ2-7,NA,TRBV2,TGTGCCAGCAGTGAGAGGGACGAGCAGTACTTC,CASSERDEQYF
once,TRBJ2-7,NA,TRBV14,TGTGCCAGCAGCCAAGTAAGACTAGGATTCGGGGGCGAGCAGTACTTC,CASSQVRLGFGGEQYF
once,TRBJ2-3,TRBD2,TRBV12-5,TGTGCTAGTGGCCCGGGACTAGGGGGTCGGCATACGCAGTATTTT,CASGPGLGGRHTQYF
NA,TRBJ2-2,TRBD2,TRBV7-8,TGTGCCAGCAGCTTAATTCTGGCGGGGGTCACCGGGGAGCTGTTTTTT,CASSLILAGVTGELFF
NA,TRBJ2-7,NA,TRBV5-1,TGCGCCAGCAGCTTGACTCCTACCACCTACGCTACGTACGAGCAGTACTTC,CASSLTPTTYATYEQYF
NA,TRBJ1-6,NA,TRBV30,TGTGCCTGGAGATTTGGAACAGGGAACTCACCCCTCCACTTT,CAWRFGTGNSPLHF
NA,TRBJ2-7,NA,TRBV27,TGTGCCAGCAGTTCCCTTTTAGGAGGAACGGGAGATCTCTACGAGCAGTACTTC,CASSSLLGGTGDLYEQYF
NA,TRBJ2-7,TRBD2,TRBV4-1,TGCGCCAGCAGCCAAGAGGAAGCGGGAGTTACCTACGAGCAGTACTTC,CASSQEEAGVTYEQYF
NA,TRBJ2-1,NA,TRBV30,TGTGCCTGGAGGCAGGGTAATGAGCAGTTCTTC,CAWRQGNEQFF
NA,TRBJ2-2,NA,TRBV9,TGTGCCAGCAGCGTGGGACACTACGCGAACACCGGGGAGCTGTTTTTT,CASSVGHYANTGELFF
NA,TRBJ2-7,TRBD1,TRBV25-1,TGTGCCAGCAGTTCATACGGGACAGGGGGTCGAAACGAGCAGTACTTC,CASSSYGTGGRNEQYF
NA,TRBJ1-2,TRBD1,TRBV30,TGTGCCTGGAGTGGGACAGGGTTGATCTATGGCTACACCTTC,CAWSGTGLIYGYTF
NA,TRBJ2-7,NA,TRBV4-1,TGCGCCAGCAGCCAAGAGGGCACCAACTACGAGCAGTACTTC,CASSQEGTNYEQYF
NA,TRBJ1-1,NA,TRBV12-3/TRBV12-4,TGTGCCAGCAGTTCGGGCACTGAAGCTTTCTTT,CASSSGTEAFF
NA,TRBJ2-1,NA,TRBV11-2,TGTGCCAGCAGCCAGGGTAGCTCCTACAATGAGCAGTTCTTC,CASSQGSSYNEQFF
NA,TRBJ1-4,NA,TRBV25-1,TGTGCCAGCAGTGAACGGAATGAAAAACTGTTTTTT,CASSERNEKLFF
once,TRBJ1-1,NA,TRBV30,TGTGCCTGGGGTCAGGGGCCTGAAGCTTTCTTT,CAWGQGPEAFF
NA,TRBJ2-1,NA,TRBV3-1/TRBV3-2,TGTGCCAGCAGCTACGAAACGGGGAGTGAGCAGTTCTTC,CASSYETGSEQFF
NA,TRBJ1-6,TRBD1,TRBV5-6,TGTGCCAGCAGCTCAGGGGGTTCACCCCTCCACTTT,CASSSGGSPLHF
NA,TRBJ2-2,NA,TRBV3-1/TRBV3-2,TGTGCCAGCAGCCAAGTAGTGGGAGTGGCAGAGCTGTTTTTT,CASSQVVGVAELFF
NA,TRBJ2-7,TRBD1,TRBV5-4,TGTGCCAGCAGCTTTCAGGGGGAGTCCTACGAGCAGTACTTC,CASSFQGESYEQYF
NA,TRBJ2-7,TRBD2,TRBV5-5,TGTGCCAGCAGCTTGTTCGGACTAGCGGGGGGTCACGAGCAGTACTTC,CASSLFGLAGGHEQYF
NA,TRBJ2-7,TRBD2,TRBV6-5,TGTGCCAGCAGGGGGACTAGCGATGCCTACGAGCAGTACTTC,CASRGTSDAYEQYF
NA,TRBJ2-7,NA,TRBV4-2,TGTGCCAGCAGCCAAGATACCCTAAGCGAGCAGTACTTC,CASSQDTLSEQYF
NA,TRBJ2-3,TRBD2,TRBV3-1/TRBV3-2,TGTGCCAGCAGCTCCGGGACTAGCACCGAAGATACGCAGTATTTT,CASSSGTSTEDTQYF
NA,TRBJ2-3,TRBD2,TRBV9,TGTGCCAGCTCTCGGGGAGCGGGAGGTCCAACAGATACGCAGTATTTT,CASSRGAGGPTDTQYF
few,TRBJ1-2,TRBD1,TRBV12-3/TRBV12-4,TGTGCCAGCAGTGTCGGGACAGCGGGCTACACCTTC,CASSVGTAGYTF
NA,TRBJ1-5,NA,TRBV10-3,TGTGCCACCAGGACTGGGGACTATAGCAATCAGCCCCAGCATTTT,CATRTGDYSNQPQHF
few,TRBJ2-5,NA,TRBV7-8,TGTGCCAGCAGCTCCCTAGGCCGACAGCGCCAAGAGACCCAGTACTTC,CASSSLGRQRQETQYF